The 5 T cell receptor beta chains reported below all come from one sample, sequenced in a study of cytomegalovirus exposure and HLA in healthy donors. Here immunoSEQ multiplex PCR was the method, and the copy in TCRdb shows in-frame clones only, minus some. The data show hundreds of thousands of clones, with over 65% seen just once and roughly 5.4% held by the top ten. The sample taken for sequencing was PBMCs. The receptors were sampled from a young woman in good health and CMV-seronegative.

In this sample, this clone turned up a few times. The chain has TRBV11-2 and TRBJ2-3; 9 bases match TRBD2. CDR1 SGHAT and CDR2 FQNNGV come from the germline V gene. V gave up 2 bases and J gave up 4 bases; unmatched junction bases: 7. This CDR3 is built from 16 residues. The CDR3 here is CASSLIAGGGADTQYF. CDR3 sequence (DNA): TGTGCCAGCAGCTTAATTGCGGGAGGGGGCGCAGATACGCAGTATTTT.

The J gene is TRBJ1-2, the V gene TRBV6-1, with a tentative D call TRBD1 (5 bases). Trimming stripped 2 bases from V and 5 bases from J, with 15 bases between. Germline V CDR1 and CDR2: MNHNS, SASEGT. This CDR3 has 15 amino acids. The CDR3 bases are TGTGCCAGCAGTGAATGGTCAGGGAGTTGGTATGGCTACACCTTC. This sequence encodes CASSEWSGSWYGYTF.

This chain connects TRBV2 to TRBJ2-2, with 8 bases identical to TRBD2. Germline loops: CDR1 SNHLY, CDR2 FYNNEI. The length of the CDR3 is 15 residues. The J segment lost 1 base and the V segment lost 6 bases, leaving 4 bases of the junction unmatched. The DNA of the CDR3 is TGTGCCAGCAGAAGCGGGAGCGGGAACACCGGGGAGCTGTTTTTT. Its translation is CASRSGSGNTGELFF.

The genes are TRBV2 and TRBJ1-5, with 7 nucleotides matching TRBD1. Trimming removed 4 bases from V and 7 bases from J; junction bases left unmatched: 10. CDR1 is SNHLY, CDR2 FYNNEI, per germline. The CDR3 consists of 15 residues. CDR3 sequence (DNA): TGTGCCAGCAGTGCCGGGACAGTTGTAGGGCAGCCCCAGCATTTT. This encodes CASSAGTVVGQPQHF.

The chain employs TRBV6-6 and TRBJ2-7, with a tentative D call TRBD2 (6 bases). CDR3 length equals 15 residues. In germline, CDR1 is MNHNY, CDR2 SVGAGI (reference sequence). Trimming took off 6 bases at V and 4 bases at J, with 19 bases between the two ends. The CDR3, as DNA: TGTGCCAGCAGGACCACTGGGGGGATAGAGTACGAGCAGTACTTC. It translates to CASRTTGGIEYEQYF.